This T cell receptor beta chain was captured by sequencing in a study of OX40 agonist ivuxolimab in advanced cancers. Whole-study context: At doses from 0.01 to 10 mg/kg, patients were given intravenous ivuxolimab every 2 weeks.

V lost 2 bases and J lost 5, with 19 bases in between. Germline V gene lookup returns CDR1 MNHEY and CDR2 SMNVEV (reference sequence). The CDR3 runs to 16 residues. This table comes from immunoSEQ multiplex PCR, and its TCRdb copy is limited to in-frame clones, with some not included. The sample has under 80,000 clones, roughly 88% seen once. The sample consisted of CD4+ or CD8+ T cells sorted from blood, taken in a trial of the OX40 agonist ivuxolimab. The TCR was taken from an adult with an advanced solid tumor such as melanoma, head and neck, liver or kidney cancer. The chain recombines TRBV27 with TRBJ2-7; tentatively, D is TRBD2 (6 bases). The CDR3 spells CASSLEGPLEGHEQYF. In nucleotides, the CDR3 is TGTGCCAGCAGTTTAGAGGGCCCTTTGGAGGGCCACGAGCAGTACTTC.